The present T cell receptor beta chain was sequenced within a study of T cells in Graves' hyperthyroidism and ophthalmopathy. This clonotype was seen at least ten times. Its antigen is as yet unknown. TCR beta CDR3 sequences were amplified from RNA transcripts. Primed by the HTBI set, a first-round RT-PCR was run on the TCR CDR3. TCRdb re-derived calls from the multiplex PCR reads in MiXCR, one entry per CDR3 protein. The sample includes hundreds of thousands of distinct CDR3 sequences, 15% to 19% of them seen just once. Regarding the study as a whole: Ophthalmopathy was identified by the model a median approximately six months ahead of onset.

The CDR3 runs to 14 residues. Losses at the gene ends were 0 bases for V and 6 bases for J; bases not matched to a gene: 2. Germline CDR1 DFQATT, CDR2 SNEGSKA (reference sequence). The chain carries TRBV20-1 and TRBJ2-1, with 10 bases identical to TRBD2. This TCR was recovered from a woman aged 18-30 years with Graves' hyperthyroidism. Sample: blood. The CDR3 loop reads CSARDPSGGNEQFF. DNA of the CDR3: TGCAGTGCTAGAGATCCTAGCGGGGGCAATGAGCAGTTCTTC.